What follows describes a single T cell receptor beta chain. Its cognate antigen is unknown. The data originate from a study of PD-1 blockade in mismatch repair-deficient tumors. Study-wide context: Enrolled about 2013-2016, patients had progressing, pretreated mismatch repair-deficient cancers of 12 types.

Libraries were prepared by immunoSEQ multiplex PCR; TCRdb keeps only in-frame clonotypes and omits some of them. Of about 38,000 clones in the sample, roughly 77% were seen once. Mismatch repair deficiency was confirmed in all patients, by PCR or immunohistochemistry. A few pembrolizumab responders had their TCRs sequenced. This CDR3 has 15 residues. The junction had 4 bases not matched to a gene; V was cut back by 4 bases and J by 5 bases. Germline CDR1 MNHEY, CDR2 SMNVEV (reference sequence). Study-level findings and limits: Tumor-resident clones, often absent from pretreatment blood, expanded after pembrolizumab and then contracted.

This sequence was found in an adult with mismatch repair-deficient cancer. The starting material was peripheral blood, obtained 4 weeks after starting pembrolizumab. The V and J genes are TRBV27 and TRBJ2-1; TRBD2 matches at 11 bases. In DNA form, the CDR3 reads TGTGCCAGCAGTTGGGGGACTAGCGGCAACAATGAGCAGTTCTTC. Translation: CASSWGTSGNNEQFF.